The sequence of this TCR beta chain was determined in a study of blood T cell repertoires in COVID-19. Study information: Acute and convalescent COVID-19 samples came from the United States, Italy and Spain. The cDNA or gDNA used as material had been derived from T cells, B-cell-depleted T cells, or PBMCs.

In the original processing: Cell counts per sample came from amplifying reference gene primers. Assay used: immunoSEQ multiplex PCR; TCRdb lists only in-frame clones, some missing. V and J calls and clone size are given by that table; D and trimming were obtained from the DNA. The data hold some 150,000 clones, with roughly 84% observed a single time. The germline V gene has CDR1 LGHDT and CDR2 YNNKEL (reference sequence). V was pared by 5 bases and J by 7 bases, with 9 bases between. CDR3 length: 11 amino acids. This clone occurred once. The sequenced sample was peripheral blood. The chain is built from TRBV3-1 (or the pseudogene TRBV3-2) and TRBJ2-7, with D perhaps TRBD1 (5 bases). The clonotype comes from a woman in her fifties or sixties with acute or convalescent COVID-19. For the CDR3, the DNA is TGTGCCAGCAGCTCCCGACAGGAGCAGTACTTC. Residues: CASSSRQEQYF.